The 24 T cell receptor beta chains presented below share a single source sample, sequenced in a study of PD-L1 blockade in urothelial cancer. Described time point: peripheral blood 6 weeks after treatment start. Data came from immunoSEQ multiplex PCR; TCRdb stores just in-frame clones and leaves some out. This sample has more than 40,000 clones, with about 83% found just once. The source was PBMCs, collected around atezolizumab (anti-PD-L1) treatment. All receptors come from a man in his 60s with urothelial cancer.

This chain links TRBV18 with TRBJ2-7, with D possibly matching TRBD2 (5 bases). V was cut by 0 bases and J by 5 bases, with 14 bases left in between. The CDR3 has 15 residues. From germline, CDR1 is KGHSH and CDR2 LQKENI. CDR3 DNA sequence: TGTGCCAGCTCACCACCACGTTCCGGGGTCAACGAGCAGTACTTC. It codes for CASSPPRSGVNEQYF.

The chain combines TRBV6-6 with TRBJ1-5; 7 bases fit TRBD1. J gave up 9 bases and V 5 bases, and 10 bases lay outside the gene matches. The CDR3 totals 14 residues. The germline V gene has CDR1 MNHNY and CDR2 SVGAGI (reference sequence). The CDR3 here is CASSPDRDSGPQHF. The CDR3 DNA sequence: TGTGCCAGCAGTCCCGACAGGGATTCGGGGCCCCAGCATTTT.

The chain uses TRBV5-4 and TRBJ2-3, with 7 bases aligning to TRBD2. V lost 2 bases, J lost 0 bases, and 6 bases stayed unmatched. This CDR3 has 16 amino acids. The germline gives CDR1 SGHNT, CDR2 YYREEE (reference sequence). CDR3 bases: TGTGCCAGCAGCTTAGATGCAGCGGGGAGCACAGATACGCAGTATTTT. Translating gives CASSLDAAGSTDTQYF.

The chain links TRBV5-1 to TRBJ2-3, with D perhaps matching TRBD2 (6 bases). The CDR3 is made up of 13 amino acids. V was shortened by 3 bases and J by 3 bases, with 8 bases between the two germline ends. Germline-derived CDR1 and CDR2 are SGHRS and YFSETQ. The CDR3: CASSSLATDTQYF. The CDR3 nucleotides read TGCGCCAGCAGCTCTCTAGCGACAGATACGCAGTATTTT.

V is TRBV27 and J is TRBJ2-1; 9 nucleotides align to TRBD2. V was clipped by 4 bases and J by 8 bases; unmatched bases: 9. CDR3 length: 15 amino acids. Germline values: CDR1 MNHEY, CDR2 SMNVEV (reference sequence). The CDR3 loop reads CASSSPGLAKDEQFF. The CDR3 DNA is TGTGCCAGCAGTTCACCGGGACTAGCTAAGGATGAGCAGTTCTTC.

This chain's CDR3 is CASSHRVSGHGYTF. CDR3 DNA: TGTGCCAGCAGTCACAGGGTATCTGGGCATGGCTACACCTTC. The chain links TRBV5-6 to TRBJ1-2; possible D gene TRBD1, 6 bases. The CDR3 covers 14 residues. CDR1 SGHDT and CDR2 YYEEEE come from the germline V gene. The V and J ends lost 5 bases and 6 bases respectively, with 17 bases between them.

The rearrangement uses TRBV5-1 and TRBJ1-4; no clear D gene. Per germline, CDR1 SGHRS and CDR2 YFSETQ. Deletions cut 0 bases from V and 7 bases from J, with 10 bases between. The CDR3 contains 14 residues. The CDR3 protein is CASSLELRGEKLFF. As DNA, the CDR3 is TGCGCCAGCAGCTTGGAACTTCGGGGTGAAAAACTGTTTTTT.

This clone was observed once. The V gene is TRBV28, the J gene TRBJ2-3; perhaps TRBD2 as D (6 bases). V was clipped by 5 bases and J by 0 bases, with 9 bases between them. Germline V gene sequence: CDR1 MDHEN, CDR2 SYDVKM. The CDR3 has 14 amino acids. CDR3 residues: CASSRGISTDTQYF. CDR3 nucleotides: TGTGCCAGCAGTCGGGGGATTAGCACAGATACGCAGTATTTT.

The chain joins TRBV6-1 to TRBJ1-1; 10 nucleotides line up with TRBD1. The V and J ends lost 6 bases and 3 bases, in that order; junction bases with no gene match: 7. Per germline, CDR1 MNHNS and CDR2 SASEGT. CDR3 length: 15 residues. CDR3 bases: TGTGCCAGCAGCCGGGACAGGGGTGTGTACACTGAAGCTTTCTTT. It yields the protein CASSRDRGVYTEAFF.

The genes are TRBV6-5 and TRBJ1-1; possible D gene TRBD1, 6 bases. The CDR3 runs to 13 residues. Germline CDR1 and CDR2: MNHEY and SVGAGI. The V and J ends lost 10 bases and 0 bases respectively, with 12 bases between them. The CDR3 here is CATHGQLNTEAFF. The CDR3 DNA sequence: TGTGCCACCCACGGACAGCTGAACACTGAAGCTTTCTTT.

This sequence joins TRBV2 and TRBJ1-6, with 9 bases that match TRBD1. This CDR3 is built from 15 residues. Looked up from germline, CDR1 is SNHLY and CDR2 is FYNNEI. The V segment lost 6 bases and the J segment 10 bases; nucleotides outside the gene matches: 10. The CDR3 DNA follows: TGTGCCAGCAGACCTGCTGGGACAGGGACCTCACCCCTCCACTTT. Its translation: CASRPAGTGTSPLHF.

This rearrangement joins TRBV15 to TRBJ1-5; D unclear. Deletions cut 5 bases from V and 3 bases from J, with 11 bases between. CDR1 is LNHNV and CDR2 is YYDKDF in the germline V gene (reference sequence). The CDR3 spans 14 residues. The CDR3 loop reads CATSPEVLNQPQHF. The CDR3 nucleotides read TGTGCCACCAGCCCTGAGGTGCTCAATCAGCCCCAGCATTTT. The entire variable domain, with the rest obtained from reference TRBV15 and TRBJ1-5, is as follows: DAMVIQNPRYQVTQFGKPVTLSCSQTLNHNVMYWYQQKSSQAPKLLFHYYDKDFNNEADTPDNFQSRRPNTSFCFLDIRSPGLGDTAMYLCATSPEVLNQPQHFGDGTRLSIL.

The V gene is TRBV25-1, the J gene TRBJ1-2; possible D gene TRBD1, 5 bases. This CDR3 region has 14 residues. Trimming cost V 3 bases and J 6 bases, with 14 bases left between them. CDR1 and CDR2 (germline): MGHDK, SYGVNS. CDR3 sequence: CASSEGGRGNGYTF. CDR3 DNA: TGTGCCAGCAGTGAGGGAGGGCGGGGGAATGGCTACACCTTC.

This chain connects TRBV5-1 to TRBJ2-7; D is unresolved. The V end was cut by 0 bases, the J end by 0 bases, with 7 bases between. CDR1 is SGHRS and CDR2 is YFSETQ in the germline V gene. This CDR3 spans 14 amino acids. The CDR3 here is CASSLAVGSYEQYF. Here the CDR3 DNA reads TGCGCCAGCAGCTTGGCGGTCGGCTCCTACGAGCAGTACTTC.

The chain employs TRBV6-1 and TRBJ1-2, with TRBD1 matching 8 bases. CDR3 size: 15 residues. The V segment lost 6 bases and the J segment 8 bases; nucleotides outside the gene matches: 14. Germline V gene lookup returns CDR1 MNHNS and CDR2 SASEGT. CDR3 bases: TGTGCCAGCAGGGCCGGGACAGGAACAACTAGGGGCTACACCTTC. It specifies CASRAGTGTTRGYTF.

CDR3 sequence (DNA): TGCGCCAGCAGTGAGACCCTAGATACTGGAAACACCATATATTTT. This gives the protein CASSETLDTGNTIYF. This chain connects TRBV10-2 to TRBJ1-3; D is undetermined. The CDR3 covers 15 residues. Germline V gives CDR1 WSHSY, CDR2 SAAADI. V lost 2 bases, J lost 2 bases, and 10 bases lay in between.

The chain carries TRBV11-2 and TRBJ2-2; D ambiguous. Between the trimmed V and J ends, which lost 3 bases and 3 bases, there was a span of 8 bases. The germline V gene has CDR1 SGHAT and CDR2 FQNNGV. There are 14 residues in the CDR3. In DNA, the CDR3 is TGTGCCAGCAGCTTTTCCCCTCACACCGGGGAGCTGTTTTTT. It is translated as CASSFSPHTGELFF. Full variable domain (rest looked up from reference TRBV11-2 and TRBJ2-2): EAGVAQSPRYKIIEKRQSVAFWCNPISGHATLYWYQQILGQGPKLLIQFQNNGVVDDSQLPKDRFSAERLKGVDSTLKIQPAKLEDSAVYLCASSFSPHTGELFFGEGSRLTVL.

The rearrangement joins TRBV28 to TRBJ2-5; D might be TRBD2 (7 bases). V lost 3 bases, J lost 6 bases, and 17 bases lay in between. CDR1 and CDR2 (germline): MDHEN, SYDVKM. The CDR3 totals 15 residues. The CDR3 here is CASSFSGEGSKTQYF. DNA of the CDR3: TGTGCCAGCAGTTTCTCAGGGGAGGGCTCAAAGACCCAGTACTTC.

The rearrangement joins TRBV7-9 to TRBJ2-5; D may be TRBD2 (6 bases). V shed 5 bases and J shed 3 bases, with 22 bases lying between them. Germline loops: CDR1 SEHNR, CDR2 FQNEAQ (reference sequence). The CDR3 runs 17 residues. This CDR3 is CASSPTPGLPGEETQYF. CDR3 DNA: TGTGCCAGCAGCCCGACACCGGGACTCCCGGGAGAAGAGACCCAGTACTTC.

This chain connects TRBV30 to TRBJ2-4; 12 nucleotides match TRBD1. The junction had 9 bases not matched to a gene; V was cut back by 1 base and J by 8 bases. Germline lookup yields CDR1 GTSNPN and CDR2 SVGIG (reference sequence). This CDR3 is 16 amino acids long. The chain's CDR3 is CAWSATPGQGADIQYF. The CDR3 region has the DNA TGTGCCTGGAGTGCGACCCCGGGACAGGGGGCAGACATTCAGTACTTC.

This chain connects TRBV19 to TRBJ1-5; D gene ambiguous. CDR3 length: 17 residues. CDR1 is LNHDA and CDR2 is SQIVND in the germline V gene (reference sequence). Trimming pared 6 bases from V and 4 bases from J, leaving 22 bases between. CDR3 in amino acids: CASRGSREGRGNQPQHF. The CDR3 DNA reads TGTGCCAGTAGAGGGAGCCGCGAGGGCCGGGGTAATCAGCCCCAGCATTTT.

This clone has just one count. The chain has TRBV5-1 and TRBJ2-5; 13 bases agree with TRBD2. Germline lookup yields CDR1 SGHRS and CDR2 YFSETQ. V was pared by 1 base and J by 5 bases, with 2 bases of the junction left unmatched. The CDR3 loop spans 15 amino acids. CDR3 nucleotide sequence: TGCGCCAGCAGCTTGCGACTAGCGGGGGGCGAGACCCAGTACTTC. It yields the protein CASSLRLAGGETQYF. The full variable domain, in which reference TRBV5-1 and TRBJ2-5 provide the parts outside the CDR3, is KAGVTQTPRYLIKTRGQQVTLSCSPISGHRSVSWYQQTPGQGLQFLFEYFSETQRNKGNFPGRFSGRQFSNSRSEMNVSTLELGDSALYLCASSLRLAGGETQYFGPGTRLLVL.

The chain recombines TRBV5-5 with TRBJ1-4; D ambiguous. Trimming shortened V by 0 bases and J by 3 bases, and 9 bases separated the two germline ends. The CDR3 is made up of 15 amino acids. Per the germline V gene, CDR1 is SGHKS and CDR2 is YYEKEE (reference sequence). The CDR3 loop is CASSLVGQPNEKLFF. The CDR3 bases are TGTGCCAGCAGCTTGGTTGGGCAGCCTAATGAAAAACTGTTTTTT.

CDR3 sequence reads: CASSGPGTYEQYF. DNA for the CDR3: TGTGCCAGCAGTGGGCCAGGAACCTACGAGCAGTACTTC. This chain uses TRBV6-1 with TRBJ2-7; D not certain. CDR1 MNHNS and CDR2 SASEGT come from the germline V gene. The CDR3 has 13 amino acids. Trimming pared 4 bases from V and 2 bases from J, leaving 9 bases between.